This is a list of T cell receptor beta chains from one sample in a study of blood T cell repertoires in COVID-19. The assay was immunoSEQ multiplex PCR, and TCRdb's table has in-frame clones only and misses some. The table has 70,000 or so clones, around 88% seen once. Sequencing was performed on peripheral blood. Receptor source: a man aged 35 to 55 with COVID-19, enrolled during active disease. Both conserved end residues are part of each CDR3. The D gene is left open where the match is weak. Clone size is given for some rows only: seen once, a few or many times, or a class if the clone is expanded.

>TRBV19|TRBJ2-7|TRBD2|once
CASRTTSGGAYEQYF
TGTGCCAGTAGGACTACTAGCGGGGGGGCCTACGAGCAGTACTTC
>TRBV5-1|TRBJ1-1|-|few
CASSLEGNGVNTEAFF
TGCGCCAGCAGCTTGGAGGGCAACGGGGTGAACACTGAAGCTTTCTTT
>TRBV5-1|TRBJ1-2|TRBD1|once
CASSSSGTVPGYTF
TGCGCCAGCAGCTCCTCCGGGACAGTTCCTGGCTACACCTTC
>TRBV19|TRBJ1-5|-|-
CASSTDRTPSSNQPQHF
TGTGCCAGTAGCACCGACAGGACCCCGTCTTCTAATCAGCCCCAGCATTTT
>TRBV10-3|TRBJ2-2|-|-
CAISYREGVGELFF
TGTGCCATCAGTTACAGGGAGGGGGTCGGGGAGCTGTTTTTT
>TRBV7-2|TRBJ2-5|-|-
CASSFNQETQYF
TGTGCCAGCAGCTTCAACCAAGAGACCCAGTACTTC
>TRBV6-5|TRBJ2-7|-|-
CASSSEAAYEQYF
TGTGCCAGCAGCTCAGAGGCAGCTTACGAGCAGTACTTC
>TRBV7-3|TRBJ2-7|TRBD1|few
CASSLQGAGEQYF
TGTGCCAGCAGTTTACAGGGGGCAGGCGAGCAGTACTTC
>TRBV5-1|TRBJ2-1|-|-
CASSLFPSEMGNEQFF
TGCGCCAGCAGCTTGTTTCCTAGCGAGATGGGCAATGAGCAGTTCTTC
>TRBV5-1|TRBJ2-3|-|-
CASSLGGIASTDTQYF
TGCGCCAGCAGCTTGGGAGGGATCGCTAGCACAGATACGCAGTATTTT
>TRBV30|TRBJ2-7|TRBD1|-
CASTTGGSYEQYF
TGTGCCTCCACGACAGGGGGCAGCTACGAGCAGTACTTC
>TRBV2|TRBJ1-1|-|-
CASGGGVIVAEAFF
TGTGCCAGCGGGGGAGGGGTTATAGTCGCTGAAGCTTTCTTT
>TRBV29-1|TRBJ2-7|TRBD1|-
CSGATGSGYEQYF
TGCAGCGGCGCGACAGGGTCGGGCTACGAGCAGTACTTC
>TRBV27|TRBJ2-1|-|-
CASSSPGFWLNNEQFF
TGTGCCAGCAGTTCGCCCGGGTTCTGGCTTAACAATGAGCAGTTCTTC
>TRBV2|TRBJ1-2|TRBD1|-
CASSTSMGQLYGYTF
TGTGCCAGCAGTACCTCTATGGGACAGCTCTATGGCTACACCTTC
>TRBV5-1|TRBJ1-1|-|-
CASSFRMGRNTEAFF
TGCGCCAGCAGCTTCCGAATGGGCCGAAACACTGAAGCTTTCTTT
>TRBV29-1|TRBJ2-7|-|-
CSATGGQDWNEQYF
TGCAGCGCCACCGGGGGTCAGGACTGGAACGAGCAGTACTTC
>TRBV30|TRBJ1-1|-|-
CAWTPWGPEAFF
TGTGCCTGGACCCCATGGGGCCCTGAAGCTTTCTTT
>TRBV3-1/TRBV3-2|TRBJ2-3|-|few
CASSIRLGGATDTQYF
TGTGCCAGCAGCATACGACTAGGGGGGGCCACAGATACGCAGTATTTT
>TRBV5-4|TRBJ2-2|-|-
CASSLAGVVDTGELFF
TGTGCCAGCAGCTTGGCCGGGGTTGTCGACACCGGGGAGCTGTTTTTT
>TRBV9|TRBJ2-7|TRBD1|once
CASSTTGSSYEQYF
TGTGCCAGCAGTACGACAGGGAGCTCCTACGAGCAGTACTTC
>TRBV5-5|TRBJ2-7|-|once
CASSLAGPIYEQYF
TGTGCCAGCAGCTTGGCAGGTCCTATCTACGAGCAGTACTTC
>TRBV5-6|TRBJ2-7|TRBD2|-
CASKGLAGGIAVEQYF
TGTGCCAGCAAGGGACTAGCGGGGGGAATAGCTGTCGAGCAGTACTTC
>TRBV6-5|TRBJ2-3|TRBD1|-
CASRRDRFTDTQYF
TGTGCCAGCAGGAGGGACAGATTCACAGATACGCAGTATTTT
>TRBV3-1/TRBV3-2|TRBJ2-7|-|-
CASSQGPWAGRQYF
TGTGCCAGCAGCCAAGGCCCTTGGGCAGGCAGGCAGTACTTC
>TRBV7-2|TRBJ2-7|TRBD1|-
CASSLGTGTGVFYEQYF
TGTGCCAGCAGCTTAGGGACCGGGACAGGGGTTTTCTACGAGCAGTACTTC
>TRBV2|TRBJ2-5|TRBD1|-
CATGTAKETQYF
TGTGCCACGGGGACAGCAAAAGAGACCCAGTACTTC
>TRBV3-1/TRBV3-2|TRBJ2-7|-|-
CASSQGGLGAYEQYF
TGTGCCAGCAGCCAAGGTGGGTTAGGGGCCTACGAGCAGTACTTC
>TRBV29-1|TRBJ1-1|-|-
CSVVHDWNTEAFF
TGCAGCGTTGTGCACGACTGGAACACTGAAGCTTTCTTT
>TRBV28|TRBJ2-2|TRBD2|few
CASSTPSPGGKNTGELFF
TGTGCCAGCAGTACCCCCAGTCCGGGGGGAAAGAACACCGGGGAGCTGTTTTTT
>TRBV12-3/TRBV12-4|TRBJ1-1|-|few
CATGTLTEAFF
TGTGCCACAGGAACCTTGACTGAAGCTTTCTTT
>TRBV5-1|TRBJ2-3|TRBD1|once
CASSFTGTGGDTQYF
TGCGCCAGCAGCTTTACCGGGACAGGGGGTGATACGCAGTATTTT
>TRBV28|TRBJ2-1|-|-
CASRTVNDNEQFF
TGTGCCAGCCGGACAGTTAACGACAATGAGCAGTTCTTC
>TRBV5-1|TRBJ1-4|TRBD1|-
CASSQGQGSTNEKLFF
TGCGCCAGCAGCCAAGGACAGGGGTCGACTAATGAAAAACTGTTTTTT
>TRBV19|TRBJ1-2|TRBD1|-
CASSIGRHEGAGGYTF
TGTGCCAGTAGTATAGGAAGACATGAGGGGGCCGGTGGCTACACCTTC
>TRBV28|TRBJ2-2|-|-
CASRNLGLGLFF
TGTGCCAGCAGAAATCTGGGGCTTGGGCTGTTTTTT
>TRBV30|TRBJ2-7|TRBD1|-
CATGTGPYEQYF
TGTGCCACCGGGACAGGGCCTTACGAGCAGTACTTC
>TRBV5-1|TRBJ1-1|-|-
CASRWAGEGTEAFF
TGCGCCAGCAGATGGGCGGGCGAAGGCACTGAAGCTTTCTTT
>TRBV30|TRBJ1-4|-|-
CAWSVQVGEKLFF
TGTGCCTGGAGTGTACAGGTTGGGGAAAAACTGTTTTTT
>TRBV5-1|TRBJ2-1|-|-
CASSLPGLMNEQFF
TGCGCCAGCAGCTTGCCAGGGTTAATGAATGAGCAGTTCTTC
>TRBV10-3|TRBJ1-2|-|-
CAISEEQGNPYGYTF
TGTGCCATCAGTGAGGAGCAGGGAAACCCCTATGGCTACACCTTC
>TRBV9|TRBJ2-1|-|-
CASSVAIKGQNEQFF
TGTGCCAGCAGCGTAGCAATCAAGGGGCAAAATGAGCAGTTCTTC
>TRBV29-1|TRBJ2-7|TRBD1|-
CSVDSGQGRSEQYF
TGCAGCGTTGACTCCGGACAGGGAAGAAGCGAGCAGTACTTC
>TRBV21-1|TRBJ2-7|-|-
CASSKGGVYEQYF
TGTGCCAGCAGCAAGGGGGGAGTTTACGAGCAGTACTTC
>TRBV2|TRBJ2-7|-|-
CASTRGLVAYEQYF
TGTGCCAGCACCCGAGGATTAGTCGCCTACGAGCAGTACTTC
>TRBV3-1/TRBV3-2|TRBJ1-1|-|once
CASSQRDVDTEAFF
TGTGCCAGCAGTCAGAGGGATGTGGACACTGAAGCTTTCTTT
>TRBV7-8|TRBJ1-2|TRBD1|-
CASSLGGQAYGYTF
TGTGCCAGCAGCTTAGGGGGACAGGCCTATGGCTACACCTTC
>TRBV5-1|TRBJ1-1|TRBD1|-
CASSQVGGSSEAFF
TGCGCCAGCAGCCAAGTAGGGGGCTCAAGTGAAGCTTTCTTT